The next 21 T cell receptor beta chains were all read from a single sample in a study of blood T cell repertoires in COVID-19. The repertoire was sequenced with immunoSEQ multiplex PCR; TCRdb's copy has only in-frame clones and lacks some. The sample has 25,000 to 35,000 clones; more than 70% are singletons. Sequencing used peripheral blood. These receptors were collected from a human donor in a cohort sampled during active COVID-19.

The gene calls are TRBV7-9 and TRBJ2-7, with D possibly matching TRBD2 (7 bases). CDR1 and CDR2 from the germline V gene are SEHNR and FQNEAQ (reference sequence). The V end lost 3 bases, the J end lost 6 bases, and 12 bases lay between the germline ends. The CDR3 is 13 amino acids. CDR3 amino acids: CASSFGEGGEQYF. For the CDR3, the DNA is TGTGCCAGCAGCTTCGGGGAGGGGGGCGAGCAGTACTTC.

This clone has just one count. The chain employs TRBV2 and TRBJ2-2; D might be TRBD2 (6 bases). Germline CDR1 and CDR2: SNHLY and FYNNEI. Trimming cost V 6 bases and J 1 base, with 15 bases left between them. The CDR3 loop spans 16 amino acids. Written as DNA, the CDR3 is TGTGCCAGCAGCTGGGCGGGGCAGATGAACACCGGGGAGCTGTTTTTT. Protein sequence: CASSWAGQMNTGELFF.

This rearrangement joins TRBV29-1 to TRBJ2-3; 8 nucleotides match TRBD1. The ends lost 1 base at V and 3 bases at J; junction bases unmatched: 0. Germline V gives CDR1 SQVTM, CDR2 ANQGSEA. CDR3 length equals 13 residues. CDR3 amino acids: CSVEGQGTDTQYF. The CDR3 nucleotides are TGCAGCGTTGAAGGACAGGGGACAGATACGCAGTATTTT.

The genes are TRBV6-5 and TRBJ2-2; TRBD1 aligns across 8 bases. V was pared by 6 bases and J by 4 bases, with 4 bases of the junction left unmatched. There are 14 residues in the CDR3. Germline V gene lookup returns CDR1 MNHEY and CDR2 SVGAGI. CDR3 nucleotide sequence: TGTGCCAGCAGACAGGGGGAAGGCACCGGGGAGCTGTTTTTT. Its protein product is CASRQGEGTGELFF.

V gene TRBV7-6 combines with J gene TRBJ2-5, with 7 nucleotides matching TRBD1. Germline CDR1 and CDR2: SGHVS and FNYEAQ. This CDR3 contains 17 residues. The ends lost 4 bases at V and 4 bases at J; junction bases unmatched: 15. The CDR3, as DNA: TGTGCCAGCAGCTCCTCCCCCACAGGGGTGACCAGAGAGACCCAGTACTTC. Protein sequence: CASSSSPTGVTRETQYF.

The chain has TRBV5-1 and TRBJ2-2; D may be TRBD1 (6 bases). Looked up from germline, CDR1 is SGHRS and CDR2 is YFSETQ. This CDR3 region has 17 residues. V was pared by 0 bases and J by 4 bases, with 16 bases between. CDR3 region: CASSLVPGVPLTGELFF. The CDR3 DNA reads TGCGCCAGCAGCTTGGTTCCAGGGGTCCCCCTCACCGGGGAGCTGTTTTTT. The full variable domain, in which reference TRBV5-1 and TRBJ2-2 provide the parts outside the CDR3, is KAGVTQTPRYLIKTRGQQVTLSCSPISGHRSVSWYQQTPGQGLQFLFEYFSETQRNKGNFPGRFSGRQFSNSRSEMNVSTLELGDSALYLCASSLVPGVPLTGELFFGEGSRLTVL.

This chain links TRBV30 with TRBJ2-7; D perhaps matches TRBD2 (5 bases). The CDR3 sequence is 13 residues long. Germline assignment: CDR1 GTSNPN and CDR2 SVGIG (reference sequence). Trimming pared 0 bases from V and 0 bases from J, leaving 6 bases between. CDR3 in DNA: TGTGCCTGGAGTGTAGGGAGCTCCTACGAGCAGTACTTC. Amino acids: CAWSVGSSYEQYF.

The V call is TRBV5-5, the J call TRBJ2-7; tentative D call: TRBD1 (6 bases). CDR3 length: 13 residues. Trimming removed 4 bases from V and 1 base from J, with 9 bases in between. From germline, CDR1 is SGHKS and CDR2 YYEKEE (reference sequence). The CDR3 sequence: CASSVGQSYEQYF. Here the CDR3 DNA reads TGTGCCAGCAGCGTCGGACAGTCCTACGAGCAGTACTTC. Using reference TRBV5-5 and TRBJ2-7 for the parts outside the CDR3, the full variable domain is DAGVTQSPTHLIKTRGQQVTLRCSPISGHKSVSWYQQVLGQGPQFIFQYYEKEERGRGNFPDRFSARQFPNYSSELNVNALLLGDSALYLCASSVGQSYEQYFGPGTRLTVT.

The rearrangement uses TRBV6-5 and TRBJ2-7; 9 nucleotides agree with TRBD2. Germline CDR1 is MNHEY and CDR2 is SVGAGI. There are 15 residues in the CDR3. Trimming took 5 bases from V and 4 from J; bases not matched to a gene: 9. The DNA of the CDR3 is TGTGCCAGCAGTCAGCCGGGACTAGCCGGTTACGAGCAGTACTTC. This translates into CASSQPGLAGYEQYF.

The V gene is TRBV24-1, the J gene TRBJ1-2, with D maybe TRBD1 (5 bases). V gave up 5 bases and J gave up 3 bases, with 6 bases separating them. This CDR3 has 12 amino acids. Germline V CDR1 and CDR2: KGHDR, SFDVKD. The CDR3 nucleotides read TGTGCCACCAGTGGGGGGGACTATGGCTACACCTTC. Translated, it gives CATSGGDYGYTF.

V usage is TRBV5-1 and J usage is TRBJ1-1; 7 nucleotides align to TRBD1. Germline V CDR1 and CDR2: SGHRS, YFSETQ. This CDR3 is 16 amino acids long. With V trimmed by 4 bases and J by 9 bases, 18 bases remained unmatched. Written as DNA, the CDR3 is TGCGCCAGCAGCCCGGGGGACAGCTTATCTACGTCTCAAGCTTTCTTT. Protein sequence: CASSPGDSLSTSQAFF.

The V gene is TRBV11-2, the J gene TRBJ1-2, with 8 bases matching TRBD1. V shed 7 bases, J shed 5 bases, and the junction held 9 bases outside the gene matches. This CDR3 spans 14 amino acids. Germline CDR1 is SGHAT and CDR2 is FQNNGV. CDR3 region: CASMQGATGYGYTF. The CDR3 nucleotides read TGTGCCAGCATGCAGGGGGCGACGGGATATGGCTACACCTTC.

This sequence joins TRBV6-6 and TRBJ2-7, with 11 bases that match TRBD2. In germline, CDR1 is MNHNY, CDR2 SVGAGI (reference sequence). The CDR3 runs to 14 residues. J was trimmed by 7 bases and V by 7 bases; bases with no gene match: 9. For the CDR3, the DNA is TGTGCCAGCATCCAAGGACTAGCGGGTTGGGAGCAGTACTTC. Amino acid sequence: CASIQGLAGWEQYF.

The chain combines TRBV19 with TRBJ2-3, with 7 bases lining up with TRBD2. This CDR3 has 13 amino acids. The germline CDR1 and CDR2 sequences are LNHDA and SQIVND (reference sequence). Trimming at V came to 5 bases and at J to 6 bases, leaving 5 bases not matched to a gene. In DNA, the CDR3 is TGTGCCAGTAGTGAGCGGGATGTTGATACGCAGTATTTT. This encodes CASSERDVDTQYF.

This clone has a single count. The V call is TRBV24-1, the J call TRBJ2-3, with a weak D call TRBD1 (6 bases). This CDR3 contains 14 residues. V lost 5 bases and J 2 bases, leaving 10 bases between the germline ends. CDR1 KGHDR and CDR2 SFDVKD come from the germline V gene. The CDR3 nucleotides read TGTGCCACCAGTGTGGGACACCCCACAGATACGCAGTATTTT. It specifies CATSVGHPTDTQYF.

The CDR3 nucleotides are TGCGCCAGCAACTTAGGACAGGGAACACTTTACGAGCAGTACTTC. The encoded protein is CASNLGQGTLYEQYF. This chain joins TRBV5-1 and TRBJ2-7, with TRBD1 identical over 8 bases. From germline, CDR1 is SGHRS and CDR2 YFSETQ. J lost 4 bases, V lost 6 bases, and 12 bases had no gene match. The CDR3 length is 15 residues.

This chain links TRBV7-9 with TRBJ2-1; D remains unclear. Germline CDR1 reads SEHNR; CDR2 reads FQNEAQ (reference sequence). The CDR3 length is 12 residues. The V and J ends lost 1 base and 10 bases respectively, with 8 bases between them. The CDR3 sequence: CASSLVRFEQFF. CDR3 DNA sequence: TGTGCCAGCAGCTTAGTGCGGTTCGAGCAGTTCTTC.

This clone has a single count. For the CDR3, the DNA is TGTGCCAGCAGCCCCGGGACAGCCAGCATGAACACTGAAGCTTTCTTT. Translating it yields CASSPGTASMNTEAFF. The chain has TRBV28 and TRBJ1-1, with 7 bases that match TRBD1. Trimming at V came to 6 bases and at J to 0 bases, leaving 10 bases not matched to a gene. Germline values: CDR1 MDHEN, CDR2 SYDVKM. This CDR3 contains 16 residues.

V is TRBV7-3 and J is TRBJ2-6; 7 bases align to TRBD2. The J segment lost 2 bases and the V segment lost 3 bases, leaving 7 bases of the junction unmatched. The germline gives CDR1 SGHTA, CDR2 FQGTGA. This CDR3 has 17 residues. In nucleotides, the CDR3 is TGTGCCAGCAGCTTTCTGGCGGGGGTGGCTGGGGCCAACGTCCTGACTTTC. This encodes CASSFLAGVAGANVLTF. Looking up the rest from reference TRBV7-3 and TRBJ2-6 gives the full variable domain: GAGVSQTPSNKVTEKGKYVELRCDPISGHTALYWYRQSLGQGPEFLIYFQGTGAADDSGLPNDRFFAVRPEGSVSTLKIQRTERGDSAVYLCASSFLAGVAGANVLTFGAGSRLTVL.

This clone has just a few counts. J is TRBJ1-6 and V is TRBV7-9, with D tentatively TRBD1 (6 bases). Germline V gene sequence: CDR1 SEHNR, CDR2 FQNEAQ (reference sequence). V lost 3 bases, J lost 8 bases, and 14 bases lay in between. This CDR3 contains 15 residues. The CDR3 coding sequence is TGTGCCAGCAGCTTGGACCTCAGGGGCGATTCACCCCTCCACTTT. It is translated as CASSLDLRGDSPLHF.

The rearrangement joins TRBV6-5 to TRBJ2-1; the match to TRBD1 covers 8 bases. The CDR3 has 15 amino acids. Per the germline V gene, CDR1 is MNHEY and CDR2 is SVGAGI. The V segment lost 7 bases and the J segment 5 bases; nucleotides outside the gene matches: 10. The CDR3 nucleotides are TGTGCCAGCACCCAGGGGGCGGTTTCAAACAATGAGCAGTTCTTC. Protein: CASTQGAVSNNEQFF.